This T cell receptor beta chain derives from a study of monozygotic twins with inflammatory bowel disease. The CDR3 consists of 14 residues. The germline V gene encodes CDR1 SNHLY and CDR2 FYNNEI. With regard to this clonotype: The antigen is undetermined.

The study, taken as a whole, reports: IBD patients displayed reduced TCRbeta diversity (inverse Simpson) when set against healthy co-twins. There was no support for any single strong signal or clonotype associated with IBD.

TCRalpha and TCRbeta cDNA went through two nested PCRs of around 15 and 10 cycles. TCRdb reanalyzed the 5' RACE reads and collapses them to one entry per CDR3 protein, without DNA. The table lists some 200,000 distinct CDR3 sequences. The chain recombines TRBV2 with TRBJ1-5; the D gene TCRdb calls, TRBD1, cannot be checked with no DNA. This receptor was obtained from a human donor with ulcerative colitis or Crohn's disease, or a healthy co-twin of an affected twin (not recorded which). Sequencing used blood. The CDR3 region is CASSAGTGSQPQHF. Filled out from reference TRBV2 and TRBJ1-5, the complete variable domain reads EPEVTQTPSHQVTQMGQEVILRCVPISNHLYFYWYRQILGQKVEFLVSFYNNEISEKSEIFDDQFSVERPDGSNFTLKIRSTKLEDSAMYFCASSAGTGSQPQHFGDGTRLSIL.